These T cell receptor beta chains were read from a single sample in a study of cytomegalovirus exposure and HLA in healthy donors. Clones were read by immunoSEQ multiplex PCR, and TCRdb kept only the in-frame ones, dropping some. The table shows roughly 130,000 clones, with under 85% occurring only once. Sequences were obtained from PBMCs. These receptors were obtained from a boy between 5 and 17 years old in good health and CMV-seronegative. Both conserved end residues are part of each CDR3. Fields, in order: D gene, CDR3 length, V gene, J gene, clone size, CDR3 protein, CDR3 DNA. D genes are given only for firm matches. Expanded clones are given a class, and other clones once, few, many or no size at all.

TRBD1	15	TRBV7-2	TRBJ2-7	few	CASSRQGERSYEQYF	TGTGCCAGCAGCCGACAGGGGGAGCGATCCTACGAGCAGTACTTC
-	17	TRBV5-6	TRBJ2-7	once	CASSFSIPSADNYEQYF	TGTGCCAGCAGCTTCTCTATTCCCTCCGCGGACAACTACGAGCAGTACTTC
-	14	TRBV5-5	TRBJ1-4	few	CASSLTGSREKLFF	TGTGCCAGCAGCCTAACAGGGAGTAGGGAAAAACTGTTTTTT
-	16	TRBV10-1	TRBJ1-3	few	CASSESCGATGNTIYF	TGCGCCAGCAGTGAGTCGTGTGGGGCTACTGGAAACACCATATATTTT
TRBD1	14	TRBV4-1	TRBJ1-5	-	CASSPRDRVKPQHF	TGCGCCAGCAGCCCCCGGGACAGGGTCAAGCCCCAGCATTTT
-	15	TRBV7-8	TRBJ1-2	-	CASSLGRPSNYGYTF	TGTGCCAGCAGCTTAGGGCGGCCATCTAACTATGGCTACACCTTC
TRBD2	14	TRBV6-6	TRBJ2-1	once	CASRGGASYNEQFF	TGTGCCAGCCGCGGGGGGGCCTCCTACAATGAGCAGTTCTTC
-	13	TRBV4-2	TRBJ1-1	-	CASSQILNTEAFF	TGTGCCAGCAGCCAAATCCTCAACACTGAAGCTTTCTTT
-	13	TRBV7-9	TRBJ2-5	-	CASSLGAGETQYF	TGTGCCAGCAGCTTAGGAGCCGGAGAGACCCAGTACTTC
-	14	TRBV10-3	TRBJ2-3	-	CAIRQGLTIDTQYF	TGTGCCATCAGGCAGGGGCTTACCATAGATACGCAGTATTTT
TRBD1	15	TRBV4-3	TRBJ1-5	-	CASSQDDRAYQPQHF	TGCGCCAGCAGCCAAGATGACAGGGCTTATCAGCCCCAGCATTTT
-	15	TRBV7-9	TRBJ2-2	once	CASSLGQFLAWELFF	TGTGCCAGCAGCTTAGGGCAGTTTCTAGCCTGGGAGCTGTTTTTT
TRBD2	16	TRBV6-1	TRBJ2-1	-	CASSENSGGLYNEQFF	TGTGCCAGCAGTGAGAATAGCGGGGGCCTTTACAATGAGCAGTTCTTC
TRBD2	13	TRBV29-1	TRBJ2-3	-	CSVGFWGGDTQYF	TGCAGCGTTGGTTTCTGGGGGGGAGATACGCAGTATTTT
TRBD1	14	TRBV7-2	TRBJ1-2	once	CASSRGGAQYGYTF	TGTGCCAGCAGCCGAGGGGGCGCTCAATATGGCTACACCTTC
-	13	TRBV28	TRBJ1-2	-	CASFEQTGRGYTF	TGTGCCAGCTTCGAGCAGACAGGACGTGGCTACACCTTC
TRBD2	15	TRBV6-6	TRBJ2-3	-	CASSYSTGGADTQYF	TGTGCCAGCAGTTACTCGACGGGGGGGGCAGATACGCAGTATTTT
-	16	TRBV6-1	TRBJ2-7	-	CASSDGPQGRGYEQYF	TGTGCCAGCAGTGATGGTCCTCAGGGGAGGGGTTACGAGCAGTACTTC
-	11	TRBV29-1	TRBJ1-2	once	CSGATGQLKTF	TGCAGCGGCGCGACCGGACAGCTCAAGACCTTC
TRBD1	14	TRBV6-5	TRBJ1-2	few	CASRSGTGVTGYTF	TGTGCCAGCAGATCCGGGACAGGGGTGACTGGCTACACCTTC
TRBD2	15	TRBV6-4	TRBJ2-3	few	CASSQTSGGTDTQYF	TGTGCCAGCAGCCAGACTAGCGGGGGCACAGATACGCAGTATTTT
-	16	TRBV4-1	TRBJ1-3	-	CASSQVTAGMGNTIYF	TGCGCCAGCAGCCAAGTCACTGCAGGGATGGGAAACACCATATATTTT
-	16	TRBV11-2	TRBJ1-2	-	CASSLDPGQGNYGYTF	TGTGCCAGCAGCTTAGATCCAGGGCAAGGAAACTATGGCTACACCTTC
-	13	TRBV2	TRBJ1-1	-	CASSRGENTEAFF	TGTGCCAGCAGTCGGGGGGAGAACACTGAAGCTTTCTTT
-	13	TRBV18	TRBJ2-7	-	CASSPGRTYEQYF	TGTGCCAGCTCACCGGGCAGGACATACGAGCAGTACTTC
-	15	TRBV19	TRBJ2-3	once	CATLCGFHETDTQYF	TGTGCCACCCTGTGCGGGTTTCACGAGACAGATACGCAGTATTTT
TRBD2	15	TRBV6-4	TRBJ2-3	-	CASSVSGEGTDTQYF	TGTGCCAGCAGTGTTAGCGGGGAGGGCACAGATACGCAGTATTTT
-	15	TRBV29-1	TRBJ1-1	-	CSVEDPWGRNTEAFF	TGCAGCGTTGAAGATCCCTGGGGCAGAAACACTGAAGCTTTCTTT
-	13	TRBV19	TRBJ2-2	-	CASSLSGAGELFF	TGTGCCAGTAGTTTGTCGGGTGCCGGGGAGCTGTTTTTT